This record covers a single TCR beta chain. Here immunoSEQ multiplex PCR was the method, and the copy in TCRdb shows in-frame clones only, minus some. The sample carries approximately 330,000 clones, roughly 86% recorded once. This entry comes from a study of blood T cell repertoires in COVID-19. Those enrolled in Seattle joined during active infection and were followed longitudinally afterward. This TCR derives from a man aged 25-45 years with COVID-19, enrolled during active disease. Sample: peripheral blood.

The CDR3 reads CASSIDGGFQPQHF. In nucleotides, the CDR3 is TGTGCCAGTAGTATCGATGGAGGGTTTCAGCCCCAGCATTTT. The rearrangement uses TRBV19 and TRBJ1-5; D is unresolved. The germline gives CDR1 LNHDA, CDR2 SQIVND (reference sequence). CDR3 length equals 14 residues. The V end was cut by 3 bases, the J end by 6 bases, with 12 bases between. The full variable domain, its missing parts supplied by reference TRBV19 and TRBJ1-5, is DGGITQSPKYLFRKEGQNVTLSCEQNLNHDAMYWYRQDPGQGLRLIYYSQIVNDFQKGDIAEGYSVSREKKESFPLTVTSAQKNPTAFYLCASSIDGGFQPQHFGDGTRLSIL.